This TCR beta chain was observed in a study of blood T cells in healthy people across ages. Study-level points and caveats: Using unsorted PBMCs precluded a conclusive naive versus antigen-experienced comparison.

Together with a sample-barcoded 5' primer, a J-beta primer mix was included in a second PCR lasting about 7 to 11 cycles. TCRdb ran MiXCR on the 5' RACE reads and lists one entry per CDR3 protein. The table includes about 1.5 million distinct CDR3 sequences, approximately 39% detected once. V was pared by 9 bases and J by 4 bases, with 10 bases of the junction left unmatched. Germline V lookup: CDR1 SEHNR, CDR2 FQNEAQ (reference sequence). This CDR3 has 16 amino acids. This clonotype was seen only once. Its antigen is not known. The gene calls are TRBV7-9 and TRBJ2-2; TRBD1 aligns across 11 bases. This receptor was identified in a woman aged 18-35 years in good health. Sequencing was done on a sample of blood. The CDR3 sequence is CASSQWTGGLTGELFF. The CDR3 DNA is TGTGCCAGTAGCCAATGGACAGGGGGCCTCACCGGGGAGCTGTTTTTT.